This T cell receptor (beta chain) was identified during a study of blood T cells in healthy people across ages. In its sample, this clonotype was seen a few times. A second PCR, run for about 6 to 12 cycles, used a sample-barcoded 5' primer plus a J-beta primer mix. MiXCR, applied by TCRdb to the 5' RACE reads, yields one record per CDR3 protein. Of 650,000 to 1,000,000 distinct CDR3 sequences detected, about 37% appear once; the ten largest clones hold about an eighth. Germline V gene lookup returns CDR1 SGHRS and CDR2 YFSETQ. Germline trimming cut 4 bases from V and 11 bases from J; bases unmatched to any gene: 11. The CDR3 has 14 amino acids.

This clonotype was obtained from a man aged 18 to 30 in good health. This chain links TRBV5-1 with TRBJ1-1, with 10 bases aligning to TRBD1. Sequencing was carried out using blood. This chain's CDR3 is CASSPSGTGDRAFF. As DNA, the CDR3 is TGCGCCAGCAGCCCCTCCGGGACAGGGGATAGGGCTTTCTTT.